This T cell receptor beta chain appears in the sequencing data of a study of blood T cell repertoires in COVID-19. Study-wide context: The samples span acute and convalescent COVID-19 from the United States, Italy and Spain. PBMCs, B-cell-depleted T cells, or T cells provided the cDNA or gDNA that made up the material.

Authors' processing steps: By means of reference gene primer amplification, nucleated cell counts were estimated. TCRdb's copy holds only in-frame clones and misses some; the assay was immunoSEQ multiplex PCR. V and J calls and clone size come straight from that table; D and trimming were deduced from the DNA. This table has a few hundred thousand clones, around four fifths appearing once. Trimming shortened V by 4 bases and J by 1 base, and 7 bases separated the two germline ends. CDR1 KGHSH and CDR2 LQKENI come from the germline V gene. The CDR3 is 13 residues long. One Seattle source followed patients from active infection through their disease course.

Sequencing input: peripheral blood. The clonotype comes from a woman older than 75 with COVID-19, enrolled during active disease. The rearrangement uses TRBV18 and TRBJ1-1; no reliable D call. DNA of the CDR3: TGTGCCAGCTCACTACCAGCGAACACTGAAGCTTTCTTT. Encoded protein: CASSLPANTEAFF.